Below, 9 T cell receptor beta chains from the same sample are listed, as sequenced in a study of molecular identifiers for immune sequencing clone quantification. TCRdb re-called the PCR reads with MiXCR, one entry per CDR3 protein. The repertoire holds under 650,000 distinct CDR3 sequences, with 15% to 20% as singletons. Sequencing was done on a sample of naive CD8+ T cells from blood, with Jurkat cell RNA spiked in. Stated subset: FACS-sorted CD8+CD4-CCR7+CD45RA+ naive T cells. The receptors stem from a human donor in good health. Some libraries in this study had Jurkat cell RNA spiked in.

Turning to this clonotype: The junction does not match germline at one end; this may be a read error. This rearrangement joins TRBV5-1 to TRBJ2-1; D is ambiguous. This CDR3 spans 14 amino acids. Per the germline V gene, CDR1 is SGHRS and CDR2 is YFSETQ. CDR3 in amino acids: CASSLLTLHNKQFF. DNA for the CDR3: TGCGCCAGCAGCTTGTTAACCCTCCACAATAAGCAGTTCTTC. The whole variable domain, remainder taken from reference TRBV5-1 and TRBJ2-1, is KAGVTQTPRYLIKTRGQQVTLSCSPISGHRSVSWYQQTPGQGLQFLFEYFSETQRNKGNFPGRFSGRQFSNSRSEMNVSTLELGDSALYLCASSLLTLHNKQFFGPGTRLTVL.

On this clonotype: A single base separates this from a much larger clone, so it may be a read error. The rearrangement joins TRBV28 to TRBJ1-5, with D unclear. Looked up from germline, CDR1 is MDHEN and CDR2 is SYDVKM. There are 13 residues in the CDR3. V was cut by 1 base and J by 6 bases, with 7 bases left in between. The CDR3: CASSLYCGQPQHF. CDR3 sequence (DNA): TGTGCCAGCAGTTTATACTGTGGTCAGCCCCAGCATTTT.

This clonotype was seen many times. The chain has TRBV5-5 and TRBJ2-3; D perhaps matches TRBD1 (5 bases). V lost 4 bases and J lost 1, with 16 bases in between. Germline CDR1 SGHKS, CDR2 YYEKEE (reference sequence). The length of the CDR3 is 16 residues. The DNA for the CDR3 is TGTGCCAGCAGCCACTTTTTCGAAGGGGGCACAGATACGCAGTATTTT. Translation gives CASSHFFEGGTDTQYF.

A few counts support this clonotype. The CDR3 loop is CASSSGTAGNQPQHF. As DNA, the CDR3 is TGTGCCAGCAGTTCTGGGACAGCGGGTAATCAGCCCCAGCATTTT. V gene TRBV12-3 or TRBV12-4 combines with J gene TRBJ1-5; 7 bases fit TRBD1. The CDR3 sequence is 15 residues long. The V segment lost 4 bases and the J segment 4 bases; nucleotides outside the gene matches: 7.

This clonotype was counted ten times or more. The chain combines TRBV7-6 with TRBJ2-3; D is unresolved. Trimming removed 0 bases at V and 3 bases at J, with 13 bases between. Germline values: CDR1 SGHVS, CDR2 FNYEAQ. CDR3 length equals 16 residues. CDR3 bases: TGTGCCAGCAGCTTAGCGCAGTCCATTTTAACAGATACGCAGTATTTT. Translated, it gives CASSLAQSILTDTQYF.

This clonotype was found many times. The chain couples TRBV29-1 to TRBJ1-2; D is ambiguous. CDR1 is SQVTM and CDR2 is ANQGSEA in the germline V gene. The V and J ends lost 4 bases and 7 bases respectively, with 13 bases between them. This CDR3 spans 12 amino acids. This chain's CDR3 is CSVAEANGGYTF. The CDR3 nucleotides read TGCAGCGTTGCCGAAGCTAACGGTGGCTACACCTTC.

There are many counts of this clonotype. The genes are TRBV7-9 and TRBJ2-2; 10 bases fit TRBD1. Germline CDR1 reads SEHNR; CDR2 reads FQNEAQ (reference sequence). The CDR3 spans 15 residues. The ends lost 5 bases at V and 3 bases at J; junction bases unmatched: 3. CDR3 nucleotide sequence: TGTGCCAGCAGCCCCGGGACAGGGGACACCGGGGAGCTGTTTTTT. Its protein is CASSPGTGDTGELFF.

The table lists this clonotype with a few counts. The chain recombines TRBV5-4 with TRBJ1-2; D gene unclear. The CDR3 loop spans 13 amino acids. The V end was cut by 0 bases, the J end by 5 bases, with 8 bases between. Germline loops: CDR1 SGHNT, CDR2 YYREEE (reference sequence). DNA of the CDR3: TGTGCCAGCAGCTTGGGGTATCTGTATGGCTACACCTTC. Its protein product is CASSLGYLYGYTF.

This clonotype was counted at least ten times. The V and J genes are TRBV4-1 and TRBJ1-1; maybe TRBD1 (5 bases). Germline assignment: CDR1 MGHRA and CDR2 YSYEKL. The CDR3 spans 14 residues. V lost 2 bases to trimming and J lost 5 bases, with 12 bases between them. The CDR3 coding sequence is TGCGCCAGCAGCCAACTAGGGGAAGGAACTGAAGCTTTCTTT. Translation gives CASSQLGEGTEAFF.